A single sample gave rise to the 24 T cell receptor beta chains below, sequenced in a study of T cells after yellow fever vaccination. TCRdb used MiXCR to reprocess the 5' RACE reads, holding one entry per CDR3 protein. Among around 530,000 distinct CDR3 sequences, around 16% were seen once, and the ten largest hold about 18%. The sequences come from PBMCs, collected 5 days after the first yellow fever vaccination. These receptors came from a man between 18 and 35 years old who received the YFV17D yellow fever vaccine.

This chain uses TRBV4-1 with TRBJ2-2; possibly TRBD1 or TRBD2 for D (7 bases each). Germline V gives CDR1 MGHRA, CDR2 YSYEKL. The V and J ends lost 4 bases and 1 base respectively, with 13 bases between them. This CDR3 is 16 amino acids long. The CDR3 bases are TGCGCCAGCAGCCTCAGGGGGGGAGTGAACACCGGGGAGCTGTTTTTT. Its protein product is CASSLRGGVNTGELFF.

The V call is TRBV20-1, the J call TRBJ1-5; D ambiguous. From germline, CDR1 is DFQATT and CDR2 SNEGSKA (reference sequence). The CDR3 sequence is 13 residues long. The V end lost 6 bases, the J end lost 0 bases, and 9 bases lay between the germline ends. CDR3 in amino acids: CSAEGYSNQPQHF. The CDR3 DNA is TGCAGTGCGGAGGGATATAGCAATCAGCCCCAGCATTTT.

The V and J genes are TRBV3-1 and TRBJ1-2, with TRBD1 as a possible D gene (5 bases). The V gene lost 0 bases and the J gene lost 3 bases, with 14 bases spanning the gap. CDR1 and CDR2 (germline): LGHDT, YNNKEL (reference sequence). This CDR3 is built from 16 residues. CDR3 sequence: CASSQDLGRGDYGYTF. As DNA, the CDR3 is TGTGCCAGCAGCCAAGATCTGGGACGGGGAGACTATGGCTACACCTTC.

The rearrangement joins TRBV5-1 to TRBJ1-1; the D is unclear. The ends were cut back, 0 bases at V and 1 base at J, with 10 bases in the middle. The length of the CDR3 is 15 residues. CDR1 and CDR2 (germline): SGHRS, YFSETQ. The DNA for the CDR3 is TGCGCCAGCAGCTTGGGCAAGGCGAGGAACACTGAAGCTTTCTTT. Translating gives CASSLGKARNTEAFF.

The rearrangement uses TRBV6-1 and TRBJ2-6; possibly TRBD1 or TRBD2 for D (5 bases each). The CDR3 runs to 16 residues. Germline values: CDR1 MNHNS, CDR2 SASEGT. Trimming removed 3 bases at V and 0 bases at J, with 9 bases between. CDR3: CASSEGRYSGANVLTF. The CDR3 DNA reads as TGTGCCAGCAGTGAGGGACGCTACTCTGGGGCCAACGTCCTGACTTTC.

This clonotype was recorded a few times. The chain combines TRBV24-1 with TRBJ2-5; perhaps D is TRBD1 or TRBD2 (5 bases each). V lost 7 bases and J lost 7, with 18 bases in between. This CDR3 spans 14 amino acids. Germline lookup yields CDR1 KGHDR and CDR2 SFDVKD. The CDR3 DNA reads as TGTGCCACCAGGGAAAGGCGACCTGGGGGGACCCAGTACTTC. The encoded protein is CATRERRPGGTQYF.

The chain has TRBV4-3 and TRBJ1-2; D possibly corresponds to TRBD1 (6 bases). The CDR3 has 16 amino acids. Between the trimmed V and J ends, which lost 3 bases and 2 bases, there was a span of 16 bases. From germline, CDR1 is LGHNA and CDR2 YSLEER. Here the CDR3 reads CASSHTDRTGNYGYTF. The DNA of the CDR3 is TGCGCCAGCAGCCACACCGACAGGACCGGGAACTATGGCTACACCTTC.

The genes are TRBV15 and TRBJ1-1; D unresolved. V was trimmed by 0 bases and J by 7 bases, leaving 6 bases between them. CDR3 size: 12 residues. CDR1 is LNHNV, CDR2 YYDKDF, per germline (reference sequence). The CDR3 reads CATSRDHLEAFF. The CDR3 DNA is TGTGCCACCAGCAGAGATCACCTTGAAGCTTTCTTT.

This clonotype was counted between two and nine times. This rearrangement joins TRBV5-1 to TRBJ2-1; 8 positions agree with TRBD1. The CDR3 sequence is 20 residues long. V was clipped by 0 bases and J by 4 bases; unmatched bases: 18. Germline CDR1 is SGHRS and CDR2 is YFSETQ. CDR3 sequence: CASSLVGTKTGARGYNEQFF. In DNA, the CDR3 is TGCGCCAGCAGCTTGGTGGGGACGAAGACAGGGGCCCGGGGGTACAATGAGCAGTTCTTC.

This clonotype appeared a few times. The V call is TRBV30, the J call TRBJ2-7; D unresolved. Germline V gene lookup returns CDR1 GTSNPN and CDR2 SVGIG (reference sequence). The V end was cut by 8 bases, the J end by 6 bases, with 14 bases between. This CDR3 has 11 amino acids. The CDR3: CAMETLGEQYF. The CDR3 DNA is TGTGCCATGGAGACCCTCGGCGAGCAGTACTTC. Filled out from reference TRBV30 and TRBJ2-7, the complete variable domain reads SQTIHQWPATLVQPVGSPLSLECTVEGTSNPNLYWYRQAAGRGLQLLFYSVGIGQISSEVPQNLSASRPQDRQFILSSKKLLLSDSGFYLCAMETLGEQYFGPGTRLTVT.

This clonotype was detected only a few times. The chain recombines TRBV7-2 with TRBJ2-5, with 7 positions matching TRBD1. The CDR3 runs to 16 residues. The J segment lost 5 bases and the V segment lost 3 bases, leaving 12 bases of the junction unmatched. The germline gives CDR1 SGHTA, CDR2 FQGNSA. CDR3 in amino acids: CASSLTGQLLWETQYF. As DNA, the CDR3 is TGTGCCAGCAGCTTGACGGGACAGCTATTGTGGGAGACCCAGTACTTC.

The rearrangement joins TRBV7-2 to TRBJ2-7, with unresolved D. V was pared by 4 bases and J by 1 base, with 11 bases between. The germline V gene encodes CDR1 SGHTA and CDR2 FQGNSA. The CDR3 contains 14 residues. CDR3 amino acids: CASSSRASSYEQYF. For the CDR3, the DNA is TGTGCCAGCAGCTCTAGGGCTAGTTCCTACGAGCAGTACTTC.

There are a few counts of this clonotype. The CDR3 nucleotides are TGCAGCGTTGGGCGGTTATCAGGGATCTATGGCTACACCTTC. Protein product: CSVGRLSGIYGYTF. This chain links TRBV29-1 with TRBJ1-2; perhaps TRBD1 as D (5 bases). Germline V gene sequence: CDR1 SQVTM, CDR2 ANQGSEA. V was pared by 4 bases and J by 4 bases, with 16 bases between. The length of the CDR3 is 14 residues.

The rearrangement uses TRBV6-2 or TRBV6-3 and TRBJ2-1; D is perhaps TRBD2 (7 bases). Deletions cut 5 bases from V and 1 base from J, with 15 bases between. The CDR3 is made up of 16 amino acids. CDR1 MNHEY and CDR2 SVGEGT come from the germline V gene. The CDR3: CASSTPRGGSYNEQFF. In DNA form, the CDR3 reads TGTGCCAGCAGTACACCAAGGGGGGGATCCTACAATGAGCAGTTCTTC.

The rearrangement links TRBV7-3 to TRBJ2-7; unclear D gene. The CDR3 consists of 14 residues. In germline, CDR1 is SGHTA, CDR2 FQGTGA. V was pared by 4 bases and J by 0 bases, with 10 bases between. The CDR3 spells CASSSSGSSYEQYF. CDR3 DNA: TGTGCCAGCAGCTCCTCAGGTAGCTCCTACGAGCAGTACTTC.

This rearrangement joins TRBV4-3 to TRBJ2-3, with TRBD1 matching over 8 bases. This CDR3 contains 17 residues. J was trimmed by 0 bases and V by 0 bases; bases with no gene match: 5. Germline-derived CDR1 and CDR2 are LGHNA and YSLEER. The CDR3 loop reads CASSQDNTGGSTDTQYF. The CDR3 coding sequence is TGCGCCAGCAGCCAAGATAACACAGGGGGGAGCACAGATACGCAGTATTTT.

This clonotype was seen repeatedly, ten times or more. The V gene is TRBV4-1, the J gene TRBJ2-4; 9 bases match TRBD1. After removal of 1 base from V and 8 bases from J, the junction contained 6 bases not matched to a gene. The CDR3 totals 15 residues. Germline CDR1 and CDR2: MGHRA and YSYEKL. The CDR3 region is CASSQGTGDRYIQYF. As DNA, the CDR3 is TGCGCCAGCAGCCAAGGGACAGGGGACCGGTACATTCAGTACTTC.

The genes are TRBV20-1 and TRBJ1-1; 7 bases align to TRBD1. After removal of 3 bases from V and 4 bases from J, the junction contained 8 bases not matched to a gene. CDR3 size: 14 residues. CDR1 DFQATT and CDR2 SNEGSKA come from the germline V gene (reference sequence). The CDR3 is CSASLDRVLTEAFF. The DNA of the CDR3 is TGCAGTGCTAGTCTAGACAGGGTTCTCACTGAAGCTTTCTTT.

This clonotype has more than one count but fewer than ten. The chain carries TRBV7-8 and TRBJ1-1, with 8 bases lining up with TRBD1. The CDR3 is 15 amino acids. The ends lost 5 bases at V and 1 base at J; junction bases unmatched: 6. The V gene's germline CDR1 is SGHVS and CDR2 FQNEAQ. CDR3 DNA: TGTGCCAGCAGCCCGGATCAGGGGGCGAACACTGAAGCTTTCTTT. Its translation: CASSPDQGANTEAFF.

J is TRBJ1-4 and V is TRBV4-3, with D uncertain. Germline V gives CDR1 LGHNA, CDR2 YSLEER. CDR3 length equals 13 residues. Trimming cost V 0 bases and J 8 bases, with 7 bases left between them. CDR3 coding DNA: TGCGCCAGCAGCCAAGATGTGGCCGAAAAACTGTTTTTT. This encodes CASSQDVAEKLFF.

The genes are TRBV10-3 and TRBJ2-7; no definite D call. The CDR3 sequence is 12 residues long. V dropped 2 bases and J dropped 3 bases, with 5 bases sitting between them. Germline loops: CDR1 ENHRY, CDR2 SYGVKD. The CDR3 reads CAISERGYEQYV. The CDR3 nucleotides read TGTGCCATCAGTGAGCGAGGCTACGAGCAGTACGTC.

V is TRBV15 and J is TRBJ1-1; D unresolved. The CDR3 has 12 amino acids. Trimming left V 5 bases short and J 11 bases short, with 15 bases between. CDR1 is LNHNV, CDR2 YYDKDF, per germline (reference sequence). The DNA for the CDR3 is TGTGCCACCAGCGCCCGGGTAGGTCAGGCTTTCTTT. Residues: CATSARVGQAFF.

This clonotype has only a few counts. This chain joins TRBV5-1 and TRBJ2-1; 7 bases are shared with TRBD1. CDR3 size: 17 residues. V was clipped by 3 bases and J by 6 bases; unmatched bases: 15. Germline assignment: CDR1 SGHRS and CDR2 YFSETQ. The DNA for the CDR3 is TGCGCCAGCAGCTGGGACAGCCGGGATCCGGGGTCCAATGAGCAGTTCTTC. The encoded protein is CASSWDSRDPGSNEQFF. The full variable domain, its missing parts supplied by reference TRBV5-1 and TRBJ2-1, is KAGVTQTPRYLIKTRGQQVTLSCSPISGHRSVSWYQQTPGQGLQFLFEYFSETQRNKGNFPGRFSGRQFSNSRSEMNVSTLELGDSALYLCASSWDSRDPGSNEQFFGPGTRLTVL.

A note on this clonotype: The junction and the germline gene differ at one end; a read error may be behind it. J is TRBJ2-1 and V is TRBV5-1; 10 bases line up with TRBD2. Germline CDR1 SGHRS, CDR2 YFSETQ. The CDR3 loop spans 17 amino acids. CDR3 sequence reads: CASSKRLAGALYNGQFF. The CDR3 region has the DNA TGCGCCAGCAGTAAACGTCTAGCGGGGGCCCTTTACAATGGGCAGTTCTTC.